The 21 T cell receptor beta chains below come from one sample, sequenced in a study of neoadjuvant anti-PD-1 for oral cavity cancer. Profiled with immunoSEQ multiplex PCR; TCRdb holds only in-frame clones, not every one. The data show some 13,000 clones, roughly 60% seen once. This specimen consisted of tumor tissue, obtained before nivolumab (anti-PD-1) treatment. The receptors were sampled from a person between 40 and 79 years old with oral cavity squamous cell carcinoma. The donor label of this sample is uncertain.

For the CDR3, the DNA is TGTGCCAGCAGCGCTTACAGGGAGAACACTGAAGCTTTCTTT. Translated: CASSAYRENTEAFF. This chain links TRBV7-8 with TRBJ1-1; D might be TRBD1 (6 bases). The germline V gene encodes CDR1 SGHVS and CDR2 FQNEAQ. The V gene lost 5 bases and the J gene lost 1 base, with 11 bases spanning the gap. This CDR3 is built from 14 residues.

The gene calls are TRBV9 and TRBJ2-1; D call uncertain. Germline values: CDR1 SGDLS, CDR2 YYNGEE. This CDR3 is 14 amino acids long. V lost 0 bases and J 6 bases, leaving 10 bases between the germline ends. This CDR3 is CASSVEARPNEQFF. In nucleotides, the CDR3 is TGTGCCAGCAGCGTAGAGGCTAGGCCCAATGAGCAGTTCTTC.

This clone was counted a few times. The chain carries TRBV18 and TRBJ1-1, with 9 positions matching TRBD1. From germline, CDR1 is KGHSH and CDR2 LQKENI. The CDR3 spans 15 residues. With 5 bases clipped from V and 3 bases from J, the junction kept 7 bases outside the gene matches. The CDR3 nucleotides read TGTGCCAGCTCAACTTGGACAGGGGAGGACACTGAAGCTTTCTTT. Residues: CASSTWTGEDTEAFF.

The rearrangement joins TRBV5-1 to TRBJ2-1; 8 nucleotides align to TRBD2. Trimming at V came to 5 bases and at J to 0 bases, leaving 7 bases not matched to a gene. Germline V gives CDR1 SGHRS, CDR2 YFSETQ. CDR3 length: 16 amino acids. This CDR3 reads CASSSSGGSSYNEQFF. The DNA of the CDR3 is TGCGCCAGCAGTTCCAGCGGGGGCAGCTCCTACAATGAGCAGTTCTTC.

The CDR3 loop reads CASSSRTELNTEAFF. As DNA, the CDR3 is TGTGCCAGTAGTTCTCGGACAGAACTTAACACTGAAGCTTTCTTT. The V call is TRBV19, the J call TRBJ1-1, with D tentatively TRBD1 (6 bases). V shed 5 bases and J shed 2 bases, with 15 bases lying between them. CDR1 LNHDA and CDR2 SQIVND come from the germline V gene (reference sequence). The CDR3 runs 15 residues.

This clone is a singleton in its sample. V and J are TRBV28 and TRBJ1-6; perhaps TRBD1 as D (5 bases). V was trimmed by 3 bases and J by 6 bases, leaving 18 bases between them. The CDR3 covers 17 residues. Germline V gives CDR1 MDHEN, CDR2 SYDVKM. CDR3 region: CASSLPGGAPSNSPLHF. The CDR3 DNA reads TGTGCCAGCAGTTTGCCCGGAGGGGCCCCCAGTAATTCACCCCTCCACTTT.

The rearrangement links TRBV5-1 to TRBJ2-3, with 10 bases lining up with TRBD1. J gave up 4 bases and V 4 bases, and 6 bases lay outside the gene matches. In germline, CDR1 is SGHRS, CDR2 YFSETQ. The CDR3 contains 15 residues. The chain's CDR3 is CASSIRTGGSDTQYF. As DNA, the CDR3 is TGCGCCAGCAGCATCCGGACAGGGGGTTCAGATACGCAGTATTTT.

The genes are TRBV7-2 and TRBJ2-7, with D perhaps matching TRBD1 (6 bases). Germline CDR1 is SGHTA and CDR2 is FQGNSA. V was clipped by 5 bases and J by 4 bases, with 12 bases between them. This CDR3 region has 13 residues. CDR3 sequence: CASSPGELYEQYF. CDR3 coding DNA: TGTGCCAGCAGCCCAGGGGAGTTATACGAGCAGTACTTC.

The chain combines TRBV7-2 with TRBJ2-1; D is possibly TRBD2 (6 bases). CDR1 and CDR2 from the germline V gene are SGHTA and FQGNSA. The CDR3 extends over 12 amino acids. V gave up 7 bases and J gave up 10 bases, with 14 bases separating them. The CDR3 DNA reads TGTGCCAGCATCCCTGGAGGGGACGAGCAGTTCTTC. It codes for CASIPGGDEQFF.

The chain employs TRBV6-6 and TRBJ2-3; the D is unclear. Germline assignment: CDR1 MNHNY and CDR2 SVGAGI (reference sequence). The CDR3 consists of 14 residues. Deletions cut 3 bases from V and 3 bases from J, with 10 bases between. The CDR3 loop reads CASSYAQATDTQYF. CDR3 sequence (DNA): TGTGCCAGCAGTTATGCCCAGGCTACAGATACGCAGTATTTT.

The table lists this clone with a few counts. This chain links TRBV7-2 with TRBJ1-1, with TRBD1 identical over 7 bases. The germline V gene has CDR1 SGHTA and CDR2 FQGNSA. The length of the CDR3 is 12 residues. Trimming at V came to 3 bases and at J to 7 bases, leaving 2 bases not matched to a gene. The CDR3 sequence: CASSFRQGEAFF. The CDR3, as DNA: TGTGCCAGCAGCTTCCGACAGGGTGAAGCTTTCTTT.

The table lists this clone with a few counts. The CDR3 protein is CASSPDRVGRNSPLHF. The CDR3 DNA reads as TGTGCCAGCAGCCCGGACAGGGTAGGAAGGAATTCACCCCTCCACTTT. The chain couples TRBV7-9 to TRBJ1-6; 8 nucleotides agree with TRBD1. V shed 5 bases, J shed 7 bases, and the junction held 10 bases outside the gene matches. CDR3 size: 16 residues. Germline CDR1 and CDR2: SEHNR and FQNEAQ (reference sequence).

J is TRBJ2-2 and V is TRBV7-2; 14 bases are shared with TRBD2. V was clipped by 4 bases and J by 7 bases; unmatched bases: 2. Germline assignment: CDR1 SGHTA and CDR2 FQGNSA. The CDR3 sequence is 15 residues long. Here the CDR3 reads CASSWGLAGDGELFF. The CDR3 bases are TGTGCCAGCAGCTGGGGACTAGCGGGGGACGGGGAGCTGTTTTTT.

This clone was observed a single time. The chain couples TRBV5-1 to TRBJ2-2; maybe TRBD2 (7 bases). In germline, CDR1 is SGHRS, CDR2 YFSETQ. The CDR3 contains 14 residues. Trimming left V 4 bases short and J 4 bases short, with 11 bases between. The CDR3 region has the DNA TGCGCCAGCAGCCGGGGGGCCCGCACCGGGGAGCTGTTTTTT. Encoded protein: CASSRGARTGELFF. The variable domain in full, with the rest retrieved from reference TRBV5-1 and TRBJ2-2, is KAGVTQTPRYLIKTRGQQVTLSCSPISGHRSVSWYQQTPGQGLQFLFEYFSETQRNKGNFPGRFSGRQFSNSRSEMNVSTLELGDSALYLCASSRGARTGELFFGEGSRLTVL.

The rearrangement uses TRBV28 and TRBJ2-1, with 8 positions matching TRBD2. The CDR3 has 14 residues. The ends lost 7 bases at V and 6 bases at J; junction bases unmatched: 8. Germline assignment: CDR1 MDHEN and CDR2 SYDVKM. This chain's CDR3 is CASIEAGVSNEQFF. The CDR3 bases are TGTGCCAGCATAGAAGCGGGAGTCAGCAATGAGCAGTTCTTC.

The rearrangement joins TRBV11-3 to TRBJ2-7; 8 bases are shared with TRBD2. V shed 6 bases, J shed 1 base, and the junction held 5 bases outside the gene matches. CDR1 is SGHNT and CDR2 is YENEEA in the germline V gene. CDR3 length: 14 residues. CDR3 in amino acids: CASSPTSGSYEQYF. Written as DNA, the CDR3 is TGTGCCAGCAGTCCCACTAGCGGATCCTACGAGCAGTACTTC.

V is TRBV29-1 and J is TRBJ2-5; weak D call: TRBD1 (6 bases). The CDR3 has 12 residues. The germline gives CDR1 SQVTM, CDR2 ANQGSEA. V dropped 4 bases and J dropped 1 base, with 7 bases sitting between them. The CDR3 coding sequence is TGCAGCGTTGGACAGGCCCAAGAGACCCAGTACTTC. It translates to CSVGQAQETQYF. The full variable domain, completed using reference TRBV29-1 and TRBJ2-5, is SAVISQKPSRDICQRGTSLTIQCQVDSQVTMMFWYRQQPGQSLTLIATANQGSEATYESGFVIDKFPISRPNLTFSTLTVSNMSPEDSSIYLCSVGQAQETQYFGPGTRLLVL.

The genes are TRBV11-2 and TRBJ2-5, with 9 bases identical to TRBD2. In germline, CDR1 is SGHAT, CDR2 FQNNGV. The CDR3 is 15 residues long. Trimming at V came to 9 bases and at J to 1 base, leaving 9 bases not matched to a gene. CDR3 nucleotide sequence: TGTGCCAGTTCTACGGCAGCGGGGGGCCAAGAGACCCAGTACTTC. It codes for CASSTAAGGQETQYF.

CDR3 coding DNA: TGTACAACCCAGGGGGCAGTCACAGATACGCAGTATTTT. Residues: CTTQGAVTDTQYF. J is TRBJ2-3 and V is TRBV10-3; 8 nucleotides agree with TRBD1. The germline V gene encodes CDR1 ENHRY and CDR2 SYGVKD. The CDR3 consists of 13 residues.

This chain joins TRBV6-6 and TRBJ1-2; the match to TRBD1 covers 8 bases. Germline V lookup: CDR1 MNHNY, CDR2 SVGAGI (reference sequence). The length of the CDR3 is 16 residues. Trimming at V came to 4 bases and at J to 4 bases, leaving 11 bases not matched to a gene. The CDR3 coding sequence is TGTGCCAGCAGTTCCCGGACAGGGCGCGGGGGCTATGGCTACACCTTC. It codes for CASSSRTGRGGYGYTF.

The chain employs TRBV6-1 and TRBJ1-5; D might be TRBD1 (5 bases). The CDR3 extends over 14 amino acids. V lost 7 bases and J lost 3, with 13 bases in between. CDR1 and CDR2 (germline): MNHNS, SASEGT. CDR3 sequence: CASKLTGSNQPQHF. The CDR3 DNA follows: TGTGCCAGCAAGCTAACAGGATCCAATCAGCCCCAGCATTTT.